This is a list of T cell receptor beta chains from one sample in a study of blood T cell repertoires in COVID-19. The data were produced by immunoSEQ multiplex PCR, yet TCRdb's version contains in-frame clones alone and is incomplete. The repertoire includes approximately 190,000 clones, roughly 82% of them detected once, and 7.8% sits in the top ten. The sequenced material came from peripheral blood. The source is a woman in her sixties with COVID-19, enrolled during active disease. The CDR3 runs from the conserved cysteine through the conserved F or W. The order of the fields is J gene, V gene, clone size, D gene, CDR3 protein, CDR3 DNA. D genes are given only for firm matches. Expanded clones get a size class; other rows say once, few or many, or leave the size out.

>TRBJ1-6|TRBV28|once|-
CASRRGDWGGNSPLHF
TGTGCCAGCAGGCGGGGGGACTGGGGGGGAAATTCACCCCTCCACTTT
>TRBJ1-6|TRBV28|few|-
CASSPPGGISPLHF
TGTGCCAGCAGCCCCCCGGGGGGAATCTCACCCCTCCACTTT
>TRBJ2-5|TRBV29-1|-|TRBD1
CSVRPTGAETQYF
TGCAGCGTTAGACCTACAGGGGCGGAGACCCAGTACTTC
>TRBJ1-2|TRBV29-1|-|-
CSGQITNYGYTF
TGCAGCGGACAGATTACTAACTATGGCTACACCTTC
>TRBJ2-2|TRBV13|few|TRBD1
CASSPRTGGGTGELFF
TGTGCCAGCAGCCCCCGGACAGGGGGCGGCACCGGGGAGCTGTTTTTT
>TRBJ2-1|TRBV27|-|TRBD2
CASSLGTGRGGSYNEQFF
TGTGCCAGCAGTTTAGGGACGGGGAGGGGAGGATCCTACAATGAGCAGTTCTTC
>TRBJ2-1|TRBV7-2|-|-
CASSLEVGGSYNEQFF
TGTGCCAGCAGCTTAGAGGTAGGCGGGTCGTACAATGAGCAGTTCTTC
>TRBJ2-3|TRBV18|-|TRBD1
CASSPIGQGTDTQYF
TGTGCCAGCTCACCAATCGGACAGGGCACAGATACGCAGTATTTT
>TRBJ1-2|TRBV29-1|-|-
CSVETGRGYGYTF
TGCAGCGTTGAAACAGGAAGGGGCTATGGCTACACCTTC
>TRBJ2-7|TRBV30|-|TRBD2
CAWSVQLAGDEQYF
TGTGCCTGGAGTGTCCAGCTAGCGGGAGACGAGCAGTACTTC
>TRBJ2-7|TRBV6-5|-|TRBD1
CASSRGQGKQYF
TGTGCCAGCAGCCGAGGACAGGGAAAGCAGTACTTC
>TRBJ2-3|TRBV7-9|-|TRBD2
CASSSLAGDPRGTDTQYF
TGTGCCAGCAGCTCACTAGCGGGGGACCCCCGAGGCACAGATACGCAGTATTTT
>TRBJ1-1|TRBV14|few|-
CASSPSPTGSTEAFF
TGTGCCAGCAGCCCATCTCCTACAGGGAGCACTGAAGCTTTCTTT
>TRBJ1-5|TRBV6-1|-|-
CASSDAGASNQPQHF
TGTGCCAGCAGTGATGCAGGGGCGAGCAATCAGCCCCAGCATTTT
>TRBJ1-3|TRBV3-1/TRBV3-2|-|-
CASSQNLGNTIYF
TGTGCCAGCAGCCAAAATTTAGGAAACACCATATATTTT
>TRBJ1-3|TRBV2|-|-
CASRQESGGNTIYF
TGTGCCAGCAGACAAGAATCAGGTGGAAACACCATATATTTT
>TRBJ2-1|TRBV12-3/TRBV12-4|-|TRBD2
CASRSSGGHEQFF
TGTGCCAGCAGATCTAGCGGGGGCCATGAGCAGTTCTTC